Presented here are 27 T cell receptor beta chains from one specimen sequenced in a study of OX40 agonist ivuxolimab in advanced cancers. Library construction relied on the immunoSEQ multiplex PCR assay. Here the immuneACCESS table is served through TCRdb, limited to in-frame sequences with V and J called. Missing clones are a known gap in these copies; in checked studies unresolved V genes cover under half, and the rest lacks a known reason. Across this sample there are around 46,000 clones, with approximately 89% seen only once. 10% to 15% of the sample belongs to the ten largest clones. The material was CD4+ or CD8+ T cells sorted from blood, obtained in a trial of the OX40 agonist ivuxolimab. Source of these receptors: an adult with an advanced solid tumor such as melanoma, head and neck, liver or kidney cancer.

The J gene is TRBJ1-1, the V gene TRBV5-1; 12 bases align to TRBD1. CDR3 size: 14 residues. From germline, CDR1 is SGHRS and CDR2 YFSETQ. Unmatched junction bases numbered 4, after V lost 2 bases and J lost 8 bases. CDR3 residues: CASSFTGQGAEAFF. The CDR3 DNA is TGCGCCAGCAGCTTCACGGGACAGGGGGCAGAAGCTTTCTTT. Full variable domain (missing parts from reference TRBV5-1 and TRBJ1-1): KAGVTQTPRYLIKTRGQQVTLSCSPISGHRSVSWYQQTPGQGLQFLFEYFSETQRNKGNFPGRFSGRQFSNSRSEMNVSTLELGDSALYLCASSFTGQGAEAFFGQGTRLTVV.

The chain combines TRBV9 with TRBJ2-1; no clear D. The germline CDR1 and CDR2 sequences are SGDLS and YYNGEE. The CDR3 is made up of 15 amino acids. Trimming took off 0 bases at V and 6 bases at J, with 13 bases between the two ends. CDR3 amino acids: CASSVGASEGNEQFF. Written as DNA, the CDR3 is TGTGCCAGCAGCGTAGGGGCTAGTGAAGGCAATGAGCAGTTCTTC.

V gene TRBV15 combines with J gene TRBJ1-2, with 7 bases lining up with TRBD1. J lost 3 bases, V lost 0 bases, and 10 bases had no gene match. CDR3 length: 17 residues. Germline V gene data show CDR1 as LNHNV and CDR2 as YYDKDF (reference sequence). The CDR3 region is CATSRDLVGQGDYGYTF. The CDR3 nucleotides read TGTGCCACCAGCAGAGATTTAGTGGGGCAGGGGGACTATGGCTACACCTTC.

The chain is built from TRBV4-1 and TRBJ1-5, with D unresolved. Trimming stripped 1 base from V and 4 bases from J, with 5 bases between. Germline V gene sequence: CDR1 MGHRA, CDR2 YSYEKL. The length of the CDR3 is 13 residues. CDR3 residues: CASSQAGNQPQHF. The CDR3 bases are TGCGCCAGCAGCCAAGCAGGAAATCAGCCCCAGCATTTT.

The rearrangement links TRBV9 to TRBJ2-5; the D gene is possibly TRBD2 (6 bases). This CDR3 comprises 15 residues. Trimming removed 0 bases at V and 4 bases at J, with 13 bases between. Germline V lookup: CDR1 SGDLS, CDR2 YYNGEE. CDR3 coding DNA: TGTGCCAGCAGCGTAGACCCGCGACTAGGAGAGACCCAGTACTTC. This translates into CASSVDPRLGETQYF.

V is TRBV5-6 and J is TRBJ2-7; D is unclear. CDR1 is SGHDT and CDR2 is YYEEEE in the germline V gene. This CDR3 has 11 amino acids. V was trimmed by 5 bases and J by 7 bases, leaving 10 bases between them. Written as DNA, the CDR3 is TGTGCCAGCAGGGGTGGGTGGGAGCAGTACTTC. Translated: CASRGGWEQYF. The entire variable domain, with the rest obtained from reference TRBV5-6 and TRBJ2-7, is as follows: DAGVTQSPTHLIKTRGQQVTLRCSPKSGHDTVSWYQQALGQGPQFIFQYYEEEERQRGNFPDRFSGHQFPNYSSELNVNALLLGDSALYLCASRGGWEQYFGPGTRLTVT.

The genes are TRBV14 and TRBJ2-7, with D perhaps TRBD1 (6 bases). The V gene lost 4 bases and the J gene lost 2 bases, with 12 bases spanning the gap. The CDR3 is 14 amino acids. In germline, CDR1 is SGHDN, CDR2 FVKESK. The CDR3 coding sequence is TGTGCCAGCAGCCTTCCGGGACACCCCTACGAGCAGTACTTC. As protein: CASSLPGHPYEQYF.

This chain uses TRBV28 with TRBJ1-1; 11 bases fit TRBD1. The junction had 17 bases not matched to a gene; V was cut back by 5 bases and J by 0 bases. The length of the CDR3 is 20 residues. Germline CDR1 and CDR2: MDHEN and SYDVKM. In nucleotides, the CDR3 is TGTGCCAGCAGTCCCGGACAGGGGGCTCGTCAAGGTCGATTGAACACTGAAGCTTTCTTT. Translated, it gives CASSPGQGARQGRLNTEAFF.

CDR3 nucleotide sequence: TGTGCCAGCAGCTCCGGTGGGACAGGGGGCTTTTGGGACATTCAGTACTTC. Translated: CASSSGGTGGFWDIQYF. V is TRBV5-6 and J is TRBJ2-4; 12 bases fit TRBD1. The germline CDR1 and CDR2 sequences are SGHDT and YYEEEE. After removal of 3 bases from V and 8 bases from J, the junction contained 12 bases not matched to a gene. The CDR3 totals 17 residues.

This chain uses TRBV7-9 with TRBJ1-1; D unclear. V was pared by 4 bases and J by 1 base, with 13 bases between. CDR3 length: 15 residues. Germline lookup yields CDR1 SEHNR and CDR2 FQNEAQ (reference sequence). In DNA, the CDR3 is TGTGCCAGCAGCTCATTACGGACGGGGAACACTGAAGCTTTCTTT. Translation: CASSSLRTGNTEAFF.

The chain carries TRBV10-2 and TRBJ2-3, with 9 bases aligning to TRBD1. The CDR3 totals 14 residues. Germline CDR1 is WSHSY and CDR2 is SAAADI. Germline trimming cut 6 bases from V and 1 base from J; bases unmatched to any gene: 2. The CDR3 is CASRGTGRTDTQYF. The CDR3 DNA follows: TGCGCCAGCAGAGGGACAGGGCGCACAGATACGCAGTATTTT.

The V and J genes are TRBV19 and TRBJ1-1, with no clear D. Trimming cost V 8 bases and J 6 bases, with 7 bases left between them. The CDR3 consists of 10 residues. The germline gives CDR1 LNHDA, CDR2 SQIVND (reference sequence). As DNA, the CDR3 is TGTGCCAGTTATTCCGCTGAAGCTTTCTTT. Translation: CASYSAEAFF. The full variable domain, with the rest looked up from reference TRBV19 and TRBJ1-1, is DGGITQSPKYLFRKEGQNVTLSCEQNLNHDAMYWYRQDPGQGLRLIYYSQIVNDFQKGDIAEGYSVSREKKESFPLTVTSAQKNPTAFYLCASYSAEAFFGQGTRLTVV.

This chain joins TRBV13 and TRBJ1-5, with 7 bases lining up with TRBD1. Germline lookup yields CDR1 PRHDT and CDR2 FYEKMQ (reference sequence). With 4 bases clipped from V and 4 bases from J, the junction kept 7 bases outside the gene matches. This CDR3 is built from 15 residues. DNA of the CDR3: TGTGCCAGCAGCTGGGGCCGGGACAGTAATCAGCCCCAGCATTTT. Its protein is CASSWGRDSNQPQHF.

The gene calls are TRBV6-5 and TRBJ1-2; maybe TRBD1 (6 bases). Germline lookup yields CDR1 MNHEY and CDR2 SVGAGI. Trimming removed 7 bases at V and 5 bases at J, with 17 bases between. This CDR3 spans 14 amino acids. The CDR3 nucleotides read TGTGCCAGCACCTTAACACAGGGCCGGTATGGCTACACCTTC. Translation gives CASTLTQGRYGYTF.

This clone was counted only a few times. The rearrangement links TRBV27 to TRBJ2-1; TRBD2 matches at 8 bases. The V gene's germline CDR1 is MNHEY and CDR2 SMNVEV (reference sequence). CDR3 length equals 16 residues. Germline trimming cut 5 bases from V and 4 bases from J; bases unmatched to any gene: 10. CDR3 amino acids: CASSRSGTRNYNEQFF. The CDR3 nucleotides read TGTGCCAGCAGTCGTTCCGGGACTAGGAATTACAATGAGCAGTTCTTC.

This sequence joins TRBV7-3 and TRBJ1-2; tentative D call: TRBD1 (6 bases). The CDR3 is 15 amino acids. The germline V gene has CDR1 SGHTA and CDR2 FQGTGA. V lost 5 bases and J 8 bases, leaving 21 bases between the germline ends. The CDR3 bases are TGTGCCAGCAGCGCACAGGGTCGGGACGCTCGCGGCTACACCTTC. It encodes CASSAQGRDARGYTF.

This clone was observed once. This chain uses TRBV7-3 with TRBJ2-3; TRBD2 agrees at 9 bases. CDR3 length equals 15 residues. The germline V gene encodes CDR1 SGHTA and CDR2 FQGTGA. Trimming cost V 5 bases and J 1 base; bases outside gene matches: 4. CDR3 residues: CASSEAGGGTDTQYF. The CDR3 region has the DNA TGTGCCAGCAGCGAAGCGGGGGGTGGCACAGATACGCAGTATTTT. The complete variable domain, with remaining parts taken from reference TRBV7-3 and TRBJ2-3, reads GAGVSQTPSNKVTEKGKYVELRCDPISGHTALYWYRQSLGQGPEFLIYFQGTGAADDSGLPNDRFFAVRPEGSVSTLKIQRTERGDSAVYLCASSEAGGGTDTQYFGPGTRLTVL.

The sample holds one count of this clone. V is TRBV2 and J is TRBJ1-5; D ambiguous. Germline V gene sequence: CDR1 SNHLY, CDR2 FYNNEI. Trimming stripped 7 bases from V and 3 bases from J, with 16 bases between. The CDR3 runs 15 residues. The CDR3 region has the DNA TGTGCCAGCATGTCCGAGTGGGCCCCCAATCAGCCCCAGCATTTT. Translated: CASMSEWAPNQPQHF.

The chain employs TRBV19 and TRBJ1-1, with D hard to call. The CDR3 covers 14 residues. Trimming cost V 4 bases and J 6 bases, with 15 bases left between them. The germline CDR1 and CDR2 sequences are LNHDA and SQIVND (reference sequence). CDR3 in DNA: TGTGCCAGTAGTACAACTCGCCGACCGCCTGAAGCTTTCTTT. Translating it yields CASSTTRRPPEAFF.

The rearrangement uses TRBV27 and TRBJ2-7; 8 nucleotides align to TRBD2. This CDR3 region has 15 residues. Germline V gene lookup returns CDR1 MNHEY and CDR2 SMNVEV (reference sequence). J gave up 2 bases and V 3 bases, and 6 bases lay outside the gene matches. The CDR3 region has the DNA TGTGCCAGCAGTTTTTCCGGGACTAGTCCCTACGAGCAGTACTTC. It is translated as CASSFSGTSPYEQYF.

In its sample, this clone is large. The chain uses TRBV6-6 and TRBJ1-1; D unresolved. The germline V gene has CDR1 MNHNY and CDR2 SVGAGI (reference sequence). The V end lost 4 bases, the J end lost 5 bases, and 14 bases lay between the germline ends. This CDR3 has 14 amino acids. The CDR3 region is CASSLSYGGTEAFF. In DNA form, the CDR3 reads TGTGCCAGCAGTTTGTCTTATGGCGGGACTGAAGCTTTCTTT.

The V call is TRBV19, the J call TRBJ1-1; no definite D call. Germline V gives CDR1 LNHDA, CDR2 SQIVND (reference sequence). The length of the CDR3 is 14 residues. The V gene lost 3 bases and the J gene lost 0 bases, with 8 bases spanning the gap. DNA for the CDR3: TGTGCCAGTAGTATCGGACTGTTGAACACTGAAGCTTTCTTT. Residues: CASSIGLLNTEAFF.

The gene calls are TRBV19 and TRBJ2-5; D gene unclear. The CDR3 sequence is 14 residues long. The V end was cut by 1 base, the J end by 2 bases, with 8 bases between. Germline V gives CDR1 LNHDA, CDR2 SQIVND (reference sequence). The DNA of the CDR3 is TGTGCCAGTAGTATAGTGCCATCGCAAGAGACCCAGTACTTC. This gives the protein CASSIVPSQETQYF.

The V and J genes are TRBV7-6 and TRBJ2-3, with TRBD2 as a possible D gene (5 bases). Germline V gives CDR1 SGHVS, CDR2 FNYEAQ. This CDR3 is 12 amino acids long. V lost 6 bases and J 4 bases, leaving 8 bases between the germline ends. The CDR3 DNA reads TGTGCCAGCAGTGCGGGCTCAGATACGCAGTATTTT. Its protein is CASSAGSDTQYF.

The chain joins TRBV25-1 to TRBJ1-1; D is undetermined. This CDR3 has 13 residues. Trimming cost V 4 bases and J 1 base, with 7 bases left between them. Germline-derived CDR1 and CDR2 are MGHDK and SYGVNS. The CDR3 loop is CASSVSGNTEAFF. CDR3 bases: TGTGCCAGCAGTGTTTCAGGGAACACTGAAGCTTTCTTT.

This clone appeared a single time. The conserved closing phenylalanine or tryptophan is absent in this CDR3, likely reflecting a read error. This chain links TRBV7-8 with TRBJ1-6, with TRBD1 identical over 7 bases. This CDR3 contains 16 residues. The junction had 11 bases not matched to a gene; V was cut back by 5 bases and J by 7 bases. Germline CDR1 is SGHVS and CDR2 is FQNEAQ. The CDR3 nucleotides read TGTGCCAGCAGCCCTTCCGGGGACAGTAAAAATTCACCCCTCCACCTT. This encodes CASSPSGDSKNSPLHL.

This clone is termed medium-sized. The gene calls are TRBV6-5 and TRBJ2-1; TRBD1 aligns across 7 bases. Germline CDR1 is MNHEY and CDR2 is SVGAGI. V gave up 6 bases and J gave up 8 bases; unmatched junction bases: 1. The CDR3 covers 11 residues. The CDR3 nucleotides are TGTGCCAGCAGCCAGGGGGATGAGCAGTTCTTC. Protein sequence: CASSQGDEQFF.